Presented here are 14 T cell receptor beta chains from one specimen sequenced in a study of cytomegalovirus exposure and HLA in healthy donors. PCR involved 60 Vbeta and 13 Jbeta primers. TCRdb's copy holds only in-frame clones and misses some; the assay was immunoSEQ multiplex PCR. The sample holds some 150,000 clones, approximately 80% seen once. What was sequenced was PBMCs. These receptors were taken from a woman between 50 and 59 years old in good health and CMV-seronegative.

This clone appeared many times. This chain uses TRBV4-3 with TRBJ2-1; TRBD1 aligns across 11 bases. V was clipped by 0 bases and J by 8 bases; unmatched bases: 9. There are 17 residues in the CDR3. CDR1 and CDR2 (germline): LGHNA, YSLEER. As DNA, the CDR3 is TGCGCCAGCAGCCAAGAGACCCCCGGGACAGGGGGTCATGAGCAGTTCTTC. Protein: CASSQETPGTGGHEQFF.

The genes are TRBV5-1 and TRBJ1-1; a weak D match, TRBD1 (6 bases). V lost 4 bases and J lost 8, with 18 bases in between. This CDR3 region has 14 residues. Germline V gene data show CDR1 as SGHRS and CDR2 as YFSETQ. This CDR3 reads CASSPGASGQEAFF. The CDR3 nucleotides read TGCGCCAGCAGCCCCGGAGCATCAGGACAGGAAGCTTTCTTT. Supplemented by reference TRBV5-1 and TRBJ1-1, the full variable domain reads KAGVTQTPRYLIKTRGQQVTLSCSPISGHRSVSWYQQTPGQGLQFLFEYFSETQRNKGNFPGRFSGRQFSNSRSEMNVSTLELGDSALYLCASSPGASGQEAFFGQGTRLTVV.

CDR3 loop: CASARTSGPYEQYF. As DNA, the CDR3 is TGTGCCTCAGCGAGGACTAGCGGACCCTACGAGCAGTACTTC. J is TRBJ2-7 and V is TRBV6-5, with TRBD2 matching 10 bases. Trimming at V came to 11 bases and at J to 2 bases, leaving 9 bases not matched to a gene. Per germline, CDR1 MNHEY and CDR2 SVGAGI. The CDR3 is made up of 14 amino acids.

The rearrangement joins TRBV18 to TRBJ1-3, with D perhaps TRBD1 (5 bases). There are 16 residues in the CDR3. Germline CDR1 is KGHSH and CDR2 is LQKENI. The V and J ends lost 3 bases and 0 bases respectively, with 12 bases between them. The CDR3 sequence is CASSPQSQVSGNTIYF. CDR3 nucleotides: TGTGCCAGCTCACCTCAGTCACAGGTCTCTGGAAACACCATATATTTT.

This sequence joins TRBV5-6 and TRBJ2-5; the D gene is possibly TRBD1 (6 bases). The V and J ends lost 4 bases and 4 bases respectively, with 11 bases between them. This CDR3 is built from 13 residues. Germline V gene sequence: CDR1 SGHDT, CDR2 YYEEEE. CDR3 in amino acids: CASSLRGGETQYF. CDR3 DNA sequence: TGTGCCAGCAGCCTTAGAGGGGGAGAGACCCAGTACTTC. The full variable domain, completed using reference TRBV5-6 and TRBJ2-5, is DAGVTQSPTHLIKTRGQQVTLRCSPKSGHDTVSWYQQALGQGPQFIFQYYEEEERQRGNFPDRFSGHQFPNYSSELNVNALLLGDSALYLCASSLRGGETQYFGPGTRLLVL.

The J gene is TRBJ1-2, the V gene TRBV7-2; D may be TRBD1 (5 bases). This CDR3 region has 15 residues. In germline, CDR1 is SGHTA, CDR2 FQGNSA. Trimming left V 1 base short and J 6 bases short, with 15 bases between. The CDR3 DNA sequence: TGTGCCAGCAGCTTAGAAGACAAGGGACTTGATGGCTACACCTTC. It codes for CASSLEDKGLDGYTF.

This sequence joins TRBV7-2 and TRBJ2-1; TRBD1 matches at 7 bases. CDR1 and CDR2 (germline): SGHTA, FQGNSA. Trimming at V came to 5 bases and at J to 6 bases, leaving 10 bases not matched to a gene. CDR3 length: 15 amino acids. Here the CDR3 reads CASSPDRVLGNEQFF. DNA for the CDR3: TGTGCCAGCAGCCCCGACAGGGTTTTAGGCAATGAGCAGTTCTTC.

The chain employs TRBV28 and TRBJ1-3; the D is unclear. With 2 bases removed from V and 0 bases from J, the gap between germline ends came to 14 bases. The CDR3 is made up of 17 amino acids. Germline loops: CDR1 MDHEN, CDR2 SYDVKM. CDR3 DNA: TGTGCCAGCAGTTTACGACGGAGATTAAGCTCTGGAAACACCATATATTTT. It yields the protein CASSLRRRLSSGNTIYF.

This clone was recorded a few times. CDR3 bases: TGTGCCAGTAGTGCTGACTGGAACACTGAAGCTTTCTTT. Residues: CASSADWNTEAFF. The chain uses TRBV19 and TRBJ1-1; D remains ambiguous. V lost 5 bases and J lost 1, with 8 bases in between. CDR3 size: 13 residues. In germline, CDR1 is LNHDA, CDR2 SQIVND (reference sequence).

Concerning this clone itself: The junction does not match germline at one end; this may be a read error. This sequence joins TRBV6-1 and TRBJ2-1, with TRBD2 as a possible D gene (5 bases). Germline V gene data show CDR1 as MNHNS and CDR2 as SASEGT. The length of the CDR3 is 14 residues. The CDR3 region is CASSPPGLEGWRIF. For the CDR3, the DNA is TGTGCCAGCAGTCCACCGGGCCTCGAGGGTTGGAGGATCTTC.

This CDR3 is CASSPRTGGNGYTF. The CDR3 DNA is TGTGCCAGCAGCCCCCGGACAGGGGGAAATGGCTACACCTTC. The chain recombines TRBV13 with TRBJ1-2, with 10 bases aligning to TRBD1. The CDR3 covers 14 residues. Germline loops: CDR1 PRHDT, CDR2 FYEKMQ (reference sequence). The V gene end was trimmed by 5 bases and the J gene end by 6 bases; junction bases not matched to a gene: 6.

The CDR3 reads CASSSVSRAKNIQYF. The CDR3 bases are TGTGCCAGCAGCTCCGTTAGTCGCGCCAAAAACATTCAGTACTTC. The chain employs TRBV5-6 and TRBJ2-4, with no clear D. Between the trimmed V and J ends, which lost 3 bases and 1 base, there was a span of 11 bases. This CDR3 spans 15 amino acids. Germline V gene data show CDR1 as SGHDT and CDR2 as YYEEEE.

This chain connects TRBV6-1 to TRBJ2-7; 11 bases line up with TRBD2. The CDR3 consists of 12 residues. The J segment lost 13 bases and the V segment lost 5 bases, leaving 7 bases of the junction unmatched. Germline V lookup: CDR1 MNHNS, CDR2 SASEGT. This CDR3 reads CASSPWTSGPYF. As DNA, the CDR3 is TGTGCCAGCAGTCCGTGGACTAGCGGGCCCTACTTC.

This clone has a handful of counts. This chain connects TRBV4-3 to TRBJ1-5; 9 positions match TRBD1. Per germline, CDR1 LGHNA and CDR2 YSLEER. With 0 bases clipped from V and 10 bases from J, the junction kept 10 bases outside the gene matches. CDR3 length: 16 amino acids. In nucleotides, the CDR3 is TGCGCCAGCAGCCAAGATCTTTCGGGACAGGGTGGACCCCAGCATTTT. It encodes CASSQDLSGQGGPQHF.